Below, 31 T cell receptor beta chains from the same sample are listed, as sequenced in a study of T-cell memory formation after mild COVID-19. TCRdb re-called the 5' RACE reads through MiXCR, storing one row per CDR3 protein. This table has roughly 340,000 distinct CDR3 sequences, about 16% appearing once. Sample: PBMCs or a T cell subset sorted from them (not recorded which). Receptors originate from a man aged 18 to 35 who had mild COVID-19 (a few samples of this study predate the infection). Cell type and time point are not known.

As for this clonotype: Germline and junction disagree at one end, which may indicate a read error. This sequence joins TRBV2 and TRBJ2-3, with TRBD2 identical over 7 bases. This CDR3 is built from 16 residues. CDR1 and CDR2 (germline): SNHLY, FYNNEI. The DNA for the CDR3 is TGTGCCAGCAGTGAAGAGAGCGGGGTAGGAACAGATATGCAGTATTTT. Translated, it gives CASSEESGVGTDMQYF.

The chain joins TRBV7-2 to TRBJ2-2, with D perhaps matching TRBD2 (6 bases). CDR3 size: 14 residues. With 5 bases removed from V and 4 bases from J, the gap between germline ends came to 11 bases. CDR1 and CDR2 (germline): SGHTA, FQGNSA. The CDR3, as DNA: TGTGCCAGCAGCCCGACTAGACCCACCGGGGAGCTGTTTTTT. Translation gives CASSPTRPTGELFF.

The gene calls are TRBV20-1 and TRBJ2-1, with D perhaps assigned TRBD1 or TRBD2 (5 bases each). The V gene's germline CDR1 is DFQATT and CDR2 SNEGSKA (reference sequence). There are 13 residues in the CDR3. V was shortened by 0 bases and J by 9 bases, with 12 bases between the two germline ends. This CDR3 is CSARDPARGEQFF. The CDR3 region has the DNA TGCAGTGCTAGAGATCCGGCGAGGGGTGAGCAGTTCTTC.

This clonotype was counted a few times. The genes are TRBV12-3 or TRBV12-4 and TRBJ2-5, with 9 bases matching TRBD2. J was trimmed by 4 bases and V by 4 bases; bases with no gene match: 10. There are 16 residues in the CDR3. CDR3 residues: CASSSGRGGRGETQYF. CDR3 nucleotides: TGTGCCAGCAGTTCTGGGCGGGGGGGCCGCGGAGAGACCCAGTACTTC.

In this sample, this clonotype turned up a few times. This chain connects TRBV10-3 to TRBJ2-7; 11 positions agree with TRBD1. V gave up 5 bases and J gave up 6 bases; unmatched junction bases: 6. The CDR3 is 14 amino acids. The germline CDR1 and CDR2 sequences are ENHRY and SYGVKD. The CDR3 region has the DNA TGTGCCATCAGTCAAGGGACAGGGGGAGGCGAGCAGTACTTC. It encodes CAISQGTGGGEQYF.

The chain recombines TRBV7-6 with TRBJ2-3; D is uncertain. V was pared by 4 bases and J by 5 bases, with 13 bases between. The CDR3 loop spans 14 amino acids. Germline V gene lookup returns CDR1 SGHVS and CDR2 FNYEAQ. CDR3 sequence reads: CASSSDSPLDTQYF. For the CDR3, the DNA is TGTGCCAGCAGCTCAGATAGCCCGTTAGATACGCAGTATTTT. The whole variable domain, filled in from reference TRBV7-6 and TRBJ2-3, reads GAGVSQSPRYKVTKRGQDVALRCDPISGHVSLYWYRQALGQGPEFLTYFNYEAQQDKSGLPNDRFSAERPEGSISTLTIQRTEQRDSAMYRCASSSDSPLDTQYFGPGTRLTVL.

This clonotype appeared a few times. The chain has TRBV5-1 and TRBJ2-3; 10 bases align to TRBD2. From germline, CDR1 is SGHRS and CDR2 YFSETQ. The CDR3 runs to 14 residues. J lost 4 bases, V lost 6 bases, and 5 bases had no gene match. This CDR3 reads CASTRTSGADTQYF. Here the CDR3 DNA reads TGCGCCAGCACCAGGACTAGCGGCGCAGATACGCAGTATTTT.

The rearrangement uses TRBV2 and TRBJ2-4, with D perhaps assigned TRBD1 or TRBD2 (5 bases each). V was pared by 5 bases and J by 8 bases, with 13 bases between. Germline-derived CDR1 and CDR2 are SNHLY and FYNNEI. CDR3 length: 13 amino acids. The CDR3 protein is CASSTGRDDIQYF. The CDR3 DNA reads as TGTGCCAGCAGTACGGGACGGGATGACATTCAGTACTTC.

The chain combines TRBV7-9 with TRBJ2-2; 8 nucleotides line up with TRBD2. Germline assignment: CDR1 SEHNR and CDR2 FQNEAQ (reference sequence). J was trimmed by 6 bases and V by 2 bases; bases with no gene match: 14. This CDR3 spans 18 amino acids. CDR3: CASSLLRGANTNPGELFF. The CDR3 bases are TGTGCCAGCAGCTTATTGCGGGGGGCGAACACTAACCCCGGGGAGCTGTTTTTT.

The genes are TRBV12-3 or TRBV12-4 and TRBJ2-6; D remains unclear. The CDR3 covers 14 residues. The DNA for the CDR3 is TGTGTAAATGGACGGCACTCTGGGGCCAACGTCCTGACTTTC. Residues: CVNGRHSGANVLTF.

V is TRBV20-1 and J is TRBJ1-5; no clear D. This CDR3 is 13 amino acids long. V was pared by 3 bases and J by 6 bases, with 12 bases between. Germline lookup yields CDR1 DFQATT and CDR2 SNEGSKA (reference sequence). CDR3 DNA: TGCAGTGCTAGTTACATAATAGGTCAGCCCCAGCATTTT. It encodes CSASYIIGQPQHF.

This clonotype was counted a few times. V and J are TRBV7-2 and TRBJ1-2; a weak D match, TRBD1 (5 bases). The V gene's germline CDR1 is SGHTA and CDR2 FQGNSA. The CDR3 has 13 amino acids. V was clipped by 5 bases and J by 3 bases, with 10 bases between them. The CDR3 reads CASSMRGYYGYTF. DNA for the CDR3: TGTGCCAGCAGCATGCGGGGGTACTATGGCTACACCTTC.

Ten or more counts support this clonotype. V gene TRBV7-2 combines with J gene TRBJ2-3, with TRBD2 identical over 7 bases. The V gene end was trimmed by 1 base and the J gene end by 1 base; junction bases not matched to a gene: 5. The CDR3 has 16 amino acids. Germline V gives CDR1 SGHTA, CDR2 FQGNSA. The CDR3 nucleotides are TGTGCCAGCAGCTTAGGCGGCGGGGGACGCACAGATACGCAGTATTTT. As protein: CASSLGGGGRTDTQYF.

The rearrangement links TRBV7-2 to TRBJ2-2, with TRBD1 matching over 8 bases. V shed 0 bases and J 5 bases; nucleotides not matched to a gene: 8. This CDR3 is 17 amino acids long. Germline CDR1 and CDR2: SGHTA and FQGNSA. CDR3 bases: TGTGCCAGCAGCTTAGCCGGCAGGGGGCATGGGACCGGGGAGCTGTTTTTT. Its translation: CASSLAGRGHGTGELFF.

The rearrangement links TRBV3-1 to TRBJ2-3; 13 nucleotides match TRBD2. There are 17 residues in the CDR3. Unmatched junction bases numbered 10, after V lost 6 bases and J lost 4 bases. Germline-derived CDR1 and CDR2 are LGHDT and YNNKEL (reference sequence). The CDR3 DNA follows: TGTGCCAGCAGACCTACTAGCGGGGGGGCCAGGGCAGATACGCAGTATTTT. It translates to CASRPTSGGARADTQYF.

CDR3 bases: TGTGCCACAGGAGGAACCCTCTACGAGCAGTACTTC. Its protein is CATGGTLYEQYF. The chain is built from TRBV7-9 and TRBJ2-7; maybe TRBD2 (5 bases). Germline CDR1 is SEHNR and CDR2 is FQNEAQ (reference sequence). This CDR3 has 12 residues. Trimming pared 10 bases from V and 3 bases from J, leaving 13 bases between.

This clonotype was found a few times. This chain's CDR3 is CASSQDRATDSPLHF. The CDR3 bases are TGTGCCAGCAGTCAGGACAGGGCCACCGATTCACCCCTCCACTTT. The chain carries TRBV12-3 or TRBV12-4 and TRBJ1-6; 8 bases match TRBD1. The CDR3 sequence is 15 residues long. V shed 5 bases, J shed 8 bases, and the junction held 8 bases outside the gene matches.

J is TRBJ2-7 and V is TRBV7-9; 11 bases map to TRBD1. Trimming took 5 bases from V and 5 from J; bases not matched to a gene: 5. In germline, CDR1 is SEHNR, CDR2 FQNEAQ (reference sequence). The CDR3 runs 14 residues. In DNA form, the CDR3 reads TGTGCCAGCAGCAGGACAGGGGGCCGACACGAGCAGTACGTC. This sequence encodes CASSRTGGRHEQYV.

V usage is TRBV28 and J usage is TRBJ1-2, with no clear D. The CDR3 loop spans 12 amino acids. V was clipped by 7 bases and J by 4 bases, with 10 bases between them. CDR1 and CDR2 (germline): MDHEN, SYDVKM. This CDR3 is CASTHRFYGYTF. CDR3 bases: TGTGCCAGCACCCACCGGTTCTATGGCTACACCTTC.

This clonotype turned up a few times. The genes are TRBV4-1 and TRBJ1-5; TRBD1 matches at 7 bases. The CDR3 has 14 amino acids. V lost 6 bases, J lost 4 bases, and 6 bases stayed unmatched. Germline V gene sequence: CDR1 MGHRA, CDR2 YSYEKL. CDR3: CASSSGTDNQPQHF. CDR3 sequence (DNA): TGCGCCAGCAGTTCCGGGACAGATAATCAGCCCCAGCATTTT.

Here the CDR3 reads CASSLAVSSLQGAGEQYF. Here the CDR3 DNA reads TGCGCCAGCAGCTTGGCCGTTAGCTCTTTACAGGGGGCCGGCGAGCAGTACTTC. This chain links TRBV5-1 with TRBJ2-7, with 9 bases lining up with TRBD1. Germline loops: CDR1 SGHRS, CDR2 YFSETQ. This CDR3 is 18 amino acids long. Losses at the gene ends were 0 bases for V and 6 bases for J; bases not matched to a gene: 16.

This clonotype occurred a few times. The rearrangement joins TRBV20-1 to TRBJ2-1; D is unresolved. This CDR3 has 10 residues. The germline CDR1 and CDR2 sequences are DFQATT and SNEGSKA (reference sequence). The V end was cut by 5 bases, the J end by 7 bases, with 6 bases between. This CDR3 is CSAEKNEQFF. CDR3 DNA sequence: TGCAGTGCTGAAAAAAATGAGCAGTTCTTC.

The V call is TRBV6-1, the J call TRBJ1-6, with a tentative D call TRBD1 (5 bases). This CDR3 has 15 amino acids. V lost 2 bases and J 5 bases, leaving 10 bases between the germline ends. Germline CDR1 reads MNHNS; CDR2 reads SASEGT. CDR3 residues: CASSELDSHNSPLHF. The CDR3 nucleotides are TGTGCCAGCAGTGAACTCGACAGCCATAATTCACCCCTCCACTTT.

This chain joins TRBV7-2 and TRBJ2-5, with D perhaps given as TRBD1 or TRBD2 (6 bases each). The CDR3 length is 15 residues. Germline CDR1 and CDR2: SGHTA and FQGNSA. Trimming cost V 1 base and J 2 bases, with 11 bases left between them. Here the CDR3 reads CASSLGRGWQETQYF. The CDR3 nucleotides are TGTGCCAGCAGCTTAGGGAGGGGGTGGCAAGAGACCCAGTACTTC. Full variable domain (outside the CDR3, taken from reference TRBV7-2 and TRBJ2-5): GAGVSQSPSNKVTEKGKDVELRCDPISGHTALYWYRQSLGQGLEFLIYFQGNSAPDKSGLPSDRFSAERTGGSVSTLTIQRTQQEDSAVYLCASSLGRGWQETQYFGPGTRLLVL.

V and J are TRBV18 and TRBJ1-1, with D possibly TRBD1 on 6 matching bases. Per the germline V gene, CDR1 is KGHSH and CDR2 is LQKENI. The CDR3 is made up of 14 amino acids. Trimming took off 5 bases at V and 3 bases at J, with 13 bases between the two ends. The CDR3 spells CASSSTSGDTEAFF. The CDR3 bases are TGTGCCAGCTCATCCACCTCAGGGGACACTGAAGCTTTCTTT.

This clonotype was recorded many times. The chain couples TRBV5-1 to TRBJ2-1, with 7 bases fitting TRBD2. Germline-derived CDR1 and CDR2 are SGHRS and YFSETQ. The junction had 10 bases not matched to a gene; V was cut back by 1 base and J by 9 bases. The CDR3 totals 15 residues. This CDR3 is CASSLYQRGLGEQFF. CDR3 in DNA: TGCGCCAGCAGCTTGTACCAGCGGGGTCTCGGTGAGCAGTTCTTC.

The chain carries TRBV12-5 and TRBJ1-2, with TRBD1 as a possible D gene (5 bases). Germline loops: CDR1 LGHNT, CDR2 FRNRAP. V lost 0 bases and J 4 bases, leaving 15 bases between the germline ends. The CDR3 covers 16 residues. CDR3: CASGLVGGTSGYGYTF. The DNA for the CDR3 is TGTGCTAGTGGTTTGGTTGGGGGAACGTCAGGCTATGGCTACACCTTC.

The genes are TRBV28 and TRBJ2-7; D may be TRBD2 (6 bases). Germline V gene lookup returns CDR1 MDHEN and CDR2 SYDVKM. The CDR3 has 14 residues. Deletions cut 4 bases from V and 2 bases from J, with 12 bases between. The CDR3 spells CASSSWDSAYEQYV. CDR3 bases: TGTGCCAGCAGTTCTTGGGACTCGGCCTACGAGCAGTACGTC.

The chain couples TRBV7-3 to TRBJ2-5; no reliable D call. Trimming stripped 5 bases from V and 3 bases from J, with 10 bases between. Germline CDR1 reads SGHTA; CDR2 reads FQGTGA. CDR3 length: 13 residues. In DNA form, the CDR3 reads TGTGCCAGCAGCACCCTGGCGGAAGAGACCCAGTACTTC. Its protein product is CASSTLAEETQYF.

The chain links TRBV12-3 or TRBV12-4 to TRBJ2-1; no reliable D call. Between the trimmed V and J ends, which lost 2 bases and 4 bases, there was a span of 9 bases. The CDR3 length is 14 residues. CDR3 amino acids: CASSLFASYNEQFF. The CDR3 DNA reads TGTGCCAGCAGTTTATTCGCCTCATACAATGAGCAGTTCTTC.

This clonotype was counted only a few times. The chain employs TRBV6-6 and TRBJ1-1, with 8 bases matching TRBD1. J gave up 5 bases and V 2 bases, and 22 bases lay outside the gene matches. CDR3 size: 20 residues. Looked up from germline, CDR1 is MNHNY and CDR2 is SVGAGI (reference sequence). CDR3 loop: CASSYPTLWSAGGYETEAFF. CDR3 DNA sequence: TGTGCCAGCAGTTACCCTACATTGTGGTCGGCAGGGGGCTATGAGACTGAAGCTTTCTTT.